Presented here are 10 T cell receptor beta chains from one specimen sequenced in a study of blood T cell repertoires in COVID-19. TCRdb keeps only in-frame clones here, not all; method: immunoSEQ multiplex PCR. The sample carries more than 35,000 clones, roughly 80% recorded once. The source material was peripheral blood. The receptors originated from a man aged 45-65 years with active or convalescent COVID-19.

The chain couples TRBV10-3 to TRBJ1-1, with 7 bases lining up with TRBD1. This CDR3 has 15 residues. V dropped 6 bases and J dropped 0; count of bases not matched to a gene: 7. In germline, CDR1 is ENHRY, CDR2 SYGVKD. DNA of the CDR3: TGTGCCATCAGACAACAGGGGTCCATGAACACTGAAGCTTTCTTT. Translation gives CAIRQQGSMNTEAFF.

The chain links TRBV9 to TRBJ1-1; tentative D call: TRBD1 (5 bases). Germline V gene data show CDR1 as SGDLS and CDR2 as YYNGEE. Trimming left V 4 bases short and J 1 base short, with 14 bases between. This CDR3 region has 15 residues. The CDR3 DNA follows: TGTGCCAGCAGCCCGCAGATCGACAGGAACACTGAAGCTTTCTTT. Amino acid sequence: CASSPQIDRNTEAFF.

This clone appeared a single time. V is TRBV11-3 and J is TRBJ2-3, with D perhaps matching TRBD2 (6 bases). The V gene's germline CDR1 is SGHNT and CDR2 YENEEA. V lost 5 bases and J lost 2, with 14 bases in between. This CDR3 region has 15 residues. Here the CDR3 DNA reads TGTGCCAGCAGCCCCGGGACTGGCATCACAGATACGCAGTATTTT. This translates into CASSPGTGITDTQYF.

This CDR3 is CASSFMGTGDTGELFF. The CDR3 DNA sequence: TGTGCCAGCAGCTTTATGGGGACAGGGGACACCGGGGAGCTGTTTTTT. The chain is built from TRBV5-5 and TRBJ2-2; TRBD1 matches 10 bases. Germline V CDR1 and CDR2: SGHKS, YYEKEE (reference sequence). V was clipped by 2 bases and J by 3 bases; unmatched bases: 4. This CDR3 is built from 16 residues.

This clone showed up just once. The rearrangement uses TRBV11-2 and TRBJ1-1; a weak D match, TRBD1 (5 bases). This CDR3 is 13 amino acids long. V dropped 4 bases and J dropped 4 bases, with 10 bases sitting between them. The germline gives CDR1 SGHAT, CDR2 FQNNGV. The CDR3 is CASSSGGFTEAFF. CDR3 DNA sequence: TGTGCCAGCAGCTCCGGGGGGTTCACTGAAGCTTTCTTT.

The rearrangement joins TRBV2 to TRBJ1-1, with a weak D call TRBD1 (5 bases). The germline V gene has CDR1 SNHLY and CDR2 FYNNEI. The CDR3 is made up of 12 amino acids. Trimming cost V 1 base and J 11 bases, with 11 bases left between them. As DNA, the CDR3 is TGTGCCAGCAGTGAAGGAACAGGAAAGGCTTTCTTT. It translates to CASSEGTGKAFF.

This clone was seen just once. The CDR3 here is CASSPIPGHMNTEAFF. The CDR3 region has the DNA TGTGCCAGCAGCCCAATCCCGGGACACATGAACACTGAAGCTTTCTTT. The chain employs TRBV9 and TRBJ1-1; D is possibly TRBD1 (6 bases). The V end lost 4 bases, the J end lost 0 bases, and 16 bases lay between the germline ends. The germline V gene encodes CDR1 SGDLS and CDR2 YYNGEE. The CDR3 covers 16 residues.

This clone was detected once. The chain uses TRBV7-8 and TRBJ2-1; 7 bases match TRBD1. The CDR3 spans 15 residues. V shed 5 bases, J shed 5 bases, and the junction held 9 bases outside the gene matches. Germline values: CDR1 SGHVS, CDR2 FQNEAQ. CDR3 region: CASSPDGTADNEQFF. CDR3 DNA sequence: TGTGCCAGCAGCCCAGACGGGACAGCAGACAATGAGCAGTTCTTC.

The genes are TRBV19 and TRBJ1-5; 7 positions match TRBD1. CDR1 and CDR2 (germline): LNHDA, SQIVND (reference sequence). V dropped 8 bases and J dropped 1; count of bases not matched to a gene: 8. The CDR3 is made up of 15 amino acids. The CDR3 is CASHKQGSSNQPQHF. The CDR3 nucleotides read TGTGCCAGTCACAAACAGGGGTCCAGCAATCAGCCCCAGCATTTT.

The gene calls are TRBV6-5 and TRBJ1-3; maybe TRBD1 (6 bases). This CDR3 region has 14 residues. Germline V gene lookup returns CDR1 MNHEY and CDR2 SVGAGI. Trimming removed 2 bases from V and 4 bases from J, with 9 bases in between. Here the CDR3 reads CASSYTGSGNTIYF. CDR3 DNA sequence: TGTGCCAGCAGTTACACAGGGTCGGGAAACACCATATATTTT.